A single T cell receptor beta chain is shown here with its context. Its antigen remains unidentified. This entry belongs to a study of Tregs in tolerant kidney transplant recipients. Study summary: Recipients received nonmyeloablative bone marrow transplants from related graft donors, with transient mixed chimerism. General study points: This study did not directly address biological reproducibility.

Using immunoSEQ multiplex PCR, the repertoire was profiled, and TCRdb retains in-frame clones only, with some absent. The table has some 66,000 clones, 80% to 95% seen once. Unstimulated regulatory T cells (CD4+CD25+CD127-), CD4+CD25- non-regulatory cells, CD4 and CD8 cells were FACS-sorted from thawed PBMCs. The TCR was taken from a human donor who received a combined kidney and bone marrow transplant. Source: CD8+ T cells from blood, taken before the transplant.

In DNA, the CDR3 is TGTGCCAGCAGTTTATCCCGGGACAGGGGCTTTTATTATGGCTACACCTTC. Translating it yields CASSLSRDRGFYYGYTF. The J gene is TRBJ1-2, the V gene TRBV27; the match to TRBD1 covers 10 bases. This CDR3 region has 17 residues. After removal of 0 bases from V and 5 bases from J, the junction contained 9 bases not matched to a gene. CDR1 and CDR2 from the germline V gene are MNHEY and SMNVEV (reference sequence).